This T cell receptor (beta chain) was captured in a study of T cells after posttransplantation cyclophosphamide. The CDR3 covers 18 residues. Trimming removed 6 bases from V and 5 bases from J, with 26 bases in between. Germline V CDR1 and CDR2: MNHEY, SMNVEV (reference sequence). Sequencing was performed with immunoSEQ multiplex PCR; in TCRdb, only in-frame clones are kept and a portion is missing. This sample includes around 30,000 clones with no singletons; its ten biggest clones take up around 3%. This clone was counted many times. Its antigen is undetermined. On the day of bone marrow donation, the related graft donor provided peripheral blood. General study findings and limits: Tissue-infiltrating T cells from skin or gut overlapped little with blood T cells. After PTCy, TRB diversity resembled that of CNI/methotrexate controls.

This TCR derives from a woman aged 55-70 years in good health, CMV-negative, and a related stem cell transplant donor. The sample consisted of PBMCs. The chain has TRBV27 and TRBJ1-5; weak D call: TRBD1 (5 bases). In DNA form, the CDR3 reads TGTGCCAGCAGCCCACCGCGGGGACGGACGCCGATGGATCAGCCCCAGCATTTT. The encoded protein is CASSPPRGRTPMDQPQHF.